The sequence of this TCR beta chain was determined in a study of OX40 agonist ivuxolimab in advanced cancers. CDR1 is MGHRA, CDR2 YSYEKL, per germline. The CDR3 consists of 15 residues. The germline V and J ends were trimmed by 0 bases and 2 bases, with 10 bases remaining between them. The repertoire was sequenced with immunoSEQ multiplex PCR; TCRdb's copy has only in-frame clones and lacks some. The sample contains under 30,000 clones, more than 80% of which appear only once. A few counts support this clone. The sequencing used CD4+ or CD8+ T cells sorted from blood, collected in a trial of the OX40 agonist ivuxolimab. The chain joins TRBV4-1 to TRBJ1-2, with a tentative D call TRBD1 (6 bases). The receptor comes from an adult with an advanced solid tumor such as melanoma, head and neck, liver or kidney cancer. The CDR3 nucleotides are TGCGCCAGCAGCCAAGAAGCGGGGGCCAACTATGGCTACACCTTC. It is translated as CASSQEAGANYGYTF.